This T cell receptor beta chain appears in the sequencing data of a study of control samples from healthy donors and cancer patients. This clone was observed a handful of times. Other nucleotide sequences from this sample produce the same CDR3. V was pared by 5 bases and J by 3 bases, with 13 bases between. Germline assignment: CDR1 LNHDA and CDR2 SQIVND (reference sequence). The CDR3 has 14 residues. TCRdb's table, derived via immunoSEQ multiplex PCR, lists solely in-frame clones and lacks some. The profile shows under 150,000 clones, approximately 90% of them singletons. The V call is TRBV19, the J call TRBJ1-1; tentative D call: TRBD1 (5 bases). The sequenced material came from blood. The TCR originated in a woman aged 25 to 39 in good health. DNA for the CDR3: TGTGCCAGTAGTCGGCGCAGGGAGGACACTGAAGCTTTCTTT. Its protein is CASSRRREDTEAFF.